A single sample is the source of the 26 T cell receptor beta chains below, sequenced in a study of technical replicates of blood from a few donors. Some clones are missing from TCRdb's copy, which holds only in-frame ones; the method was immunoSEQ multiplex PCR. The data hold about 82,000 clones, with just under 95% observed a single time. Sequencing input: T cells isolated from PBMCs. The receptors originated from a human donor in good health.

V and J are TRBV10-1 and TRBJ1-1; TRBD1 is a possible D gene (5 bases). The V end was cut by 3 bases, the J end by 1 base, with 12 bases between. CDR1 and CDR2 from the germline V gene are WNHNN and SYGVQD (reference sequence). The CDR3 length is 15 residues. CDR3 DNA sequence: TGCGCCAGCAGTGAAGTTGCGGGACCGAACACTGAAGCTTTCTTT. Translated, it gives CASSEVAGPNTEAFF.

The chain is built from TRBV29-1 and TRBJ1-2; 7 bases match TRBD1. The V and J ends lost 4 bases and 6 bases, in that order; junction bases with no gene match: 2. This CDR3 comprises 11 residues. CDR1 is SQVTM, CDR2 ANQGSEA, per germline. The DNA for the CDR3 is TGCAGCGTTGGACAGGGCGATGGCTACACCTTC. Translation: CSVGQGDGYTF.

The chain recombines TRBV18 with TRBJ2-7; 8 bases line up with TRBD1. The CDR3 length is 14 residues. Germline assignment: CDR1 KGHSH and CDR2 LQKENI. The ends lost 4 bases at V and 5 bases at J; junction bases unmatched: 7. The CDR3 sequence is CASSQQDRAHEQYF. The CDR3 DNA reads TGTGCCAGCTCACAACAGGACAGGGCCCACGAGCAGTACTTC.

The rearrangement uses TRBV10-2 and TRBJ2-7; D call uncertain. V was cut by 6 bases and J by 0 bases, with 12 bases left in between. Germline CDR1 WSHSY, CDR2 SAAADI. The CDR3 covers 14 residues. This CDR3 reads CASSDSGSSYEQYF. DNA for the CDR3: TGCGCCAGCAGCGATTCGGGTAGCTCCTACGAGCAGTACTTC.

This clone was picked up a small number of times. The chain has TRBV7-3 and TRBJ2-1, with 9 bases lining up with TRBD2. Germline V gives CDR1 SGHTA, CDR2 FQGTGA. The CDR3 loop spans 16 amino acids. J lost 6 bases, V lost 3 bases, and 9 bases had no gene match. CDR3: CASSFLTSGTFNEQFF. Written as DNA, the CDR3 is TGTGCCAGCAGCTTCTTGACTAGCGGAACTTTCAATGAGCAGTTCTTC.

The gene calls are TRBV10-2 and TRBJ1-1; TRBD1 might be the D (5 bases). Germline CDR1 WSHSY, CDR2 SAAADI. The CDR3 consists of 16 residues. With 6 bases removed from V and 0 bases from J, the gap between germline ends came to 17 bases. CDR3 sequence reads: CASRSGGGRMNTEAFF. The CDR3 bases are TGCGCCAGCAGGAGCGGGGGGGGTAGGATGAACACTGAAGCTTTCTTT.

V usage is TRBV4-2 and J usage is TRBJ2-1; 9 bases are shared with TRBD2. V lost 4 bases, J lost 9 bases, and 4 bases stayed unmatched. This CDR3 contains 13 residues. Germline V lookup: CDR1 LGHNA, CDR2 YNFKEQ. CDR3 nucleotides: TGTGCCAGCAGCCCCTTGCGGGAGGGTGAGCAGTTCTTC. This encodes CASSPLREGEQFF.

This chain connects TRBV5-4 to TRBJ1-4, with 7 positions matching TRBD1. This CDR3 has 15 amino acids. Germline V gene lookup returns CDR1 SGHNT and CDR2 YYREEE (reference sequence). Trimming cost V 7 bases and J 0 bases; bases outside gene matches: 6. CDR3 nucleotide sequence: TGTGCCAGCCGGGGACAGACTGCAACTAATGAAAAACTGTTTTTT. It yields the protein CASRGQTATNEKLFF.

The J gene is TRBJ1-1, the V gene TRBV27; D remains unclear. Trimming removed 3 bases at V and 2 bases at J, with 10 bases between. The CDR3 loop spans 14 amino acids. Germline CDR1 is MNHEY and CDR2 is SMNVEV (reference sequence). The CDR3 nucleotides read TGTGCCAGCAGTTTGGCGACATTTAACACTGAAGCTTTCTTT. Translating it yields CASSLATFNTEAFF.

The gene calls are TRBV5-4 and TRBJ2-2; no clear D gene. Germline CDR1 and CDR2: SGHNT and YYREEE (reference sequence). This CDR3 spans 12 amino acids. V lost 4 bases and J lost 3, with 4 bases in between. CDR3 bases: TGTGCCAGCAGCCGGGACACCGGGGAGCTGTTTTTT. Protein: CASSRDTGELFF. The full variable domain, with the rest looked up from reference TRBV5-4 and TRBJ2-2, is ETGVTQSPTHLIKTRGQQVTLRCSSQSGHNTVSWYQQALGQGPQFIFQYYREEENGRGNFPPRFSGLQFPNYSSELNVNALELDDSALYLCASSRDTGELFFGEGSRLTVL.

The chain uses TRBV10-1 and TRBJ1-5, with D unresolved. Germline values: CDR1 WNHNN, CDR2 SYGVQD (reference sequence). The V and J ends lost 8 bases and 3 bases respectively, with 8 bases between them. The CDR3 spans 12 residues. CDR3 protein: CASGDYNQPQHF. The CDR3 bases are TGCGCCAGCGGAGACTACAATCAGCCCCAGCATTTT.

The chain combines TRBV27 with TRBJ2-3; the match to TRBD1 covers 7 bases. CDR3 length: 13 amino acids. Trimming cost V 6 bases and J 2 bases; bases outside gene matches: 2. In germline, CDR1 is MNHEY, CDR2 SMNVEV (reference sequence). The DNA for the CDR3 is TGTGCCAGCAGCAGGGGGATCACAGATACGCAGTATTTT. Translation gives CASSRGITDTQYF.

The chain joins TRBV7-9 to TRBJ1-5; TRBD1 agrees at 8 bases. J gave up 7 bases and V 3 bases, and 8 bases lay outside the gene matches. The CDR3 runs to 15 residues. Germline assignment: CDR1 SEHNR and CDR2 FQNEAQ (reference sequence). As DNA, the CDR3 is TGTGCCAGCAGCTTTGACACAGGGGGTTGGCAGCCCCAGCATTTT. As protein: CASSFDTGGWQPQHF. Variable domain in full (rest from reference TRBV7-9 and TRBJ1-5): DTGVSQNPRHKITKRGQNVTFRCDPISEHNRLYWYRQTLGQGPEFLTYFQNEAQLEKSRLLSDRFSAERPKGSFSTLEIQRTEQGDSAMYLCASSFDTGGWQPQHFGDGTRLSIL.

This chain connects TRBV7-2 to TRBJ1-1; 8 positions match TRBD1. The junction had 12 bases not matched to a gene; V was cut back by 5 bases and J by 1 base. CDR3 length: 17 amino acids. Germline V gene lookup returns CDR1 SGHTA and CDR2 FQGNSA. The CDR3 sequence is CASSVVSTGATNTEAFF. As DNA, the CDR3 is TGTGCCAGCAGCGTGGTATCGACAGGGGCGACGAACACTGAAGCTTTCTTT.

This clone was recorded a few times. CDR3 sequence (DNA): TGCGCCAGCAGCTTGTCGCCAGGCGAGTACGCTGAAGCTTTCTTT. Amino acids: CASSLSPGEYAEAFF. The chain carries TRBV5-1 and TRBJ1-1; D call uncertain. Germline loops: CDR1 SGHRS, CDR2 YFSETQ. CDR3 length equals 15 residues. The ends were cut back, 1 base at V and 6 bases at J, with 16 bases in the middle.

The chain recombines TRBV14 with TRBJ2-1; 8 bases agree with TRBD2. CDR1 is SGHDN, CDR2 FVKESK, per germline. CDR3 length equals 14 residues. V shed 5 bases, J shed 5 bases, and the junction held 5 bases outside the gene matches. The CDR3 sequence is CASSYNSGNNEQFF. In DNA, the CDR3 is TGTGCCAGCAGCTATAATAGCGGGAACAATGAGCAGTTCTTC.

V usage is TRBV11-2 and J usage is TRBJ1-1, with 7 positions matching TRBD1. J lost 1 base, V lost 3 bases, and 5 bases had no gene match. Germline V gene lookup returns CDR1 SGHAT and CDR2 FQNNGV. This CDR3 contains 15 residues. CDR3 coding DNA: TGTGCCAGCAGCTTTCGGGGGACAGCGAACACTGAAGCTTTCTTT. It codes for CASSFRGTANTEAFF.

The V gene is TRBV4-1, the J gene TRBJ2-3; possibly TRBD2 for D (5 bases). The germline V and J ends were trimmed by 7 bases and 2 bases, with 13 bases remaining between them. CDR3 length equals 14 residues. CDR1 MGHRA and CDR2 YSYEKL come from the germline V gene. The CDR3 reads CASTGGYTTDTQYF. CDR3 coding DNA: TGCGCCAGCACCGGAGGATACACCACAGATACGCAGTATTTT.

This rearrangement joins TRBV7-2 to TRBJ2-7, with 10 positions matching TRBD2. Trimming removed 3 bases from V and 2 bases from J; junction bases left unmatched: 4. The V gene's germline CDR1 is SGHTA and CDR2 FQGNSA. This CDR3 contains 15 residues. Here the CDR3 DNA reads TGTGCCAGCAGCTTGCGGACTAGCGGCACCTACGAGCAGTACTTC. This sequence encodes CASSLRTSGTYEQYF.

J is TRBJ2-4 and V is TRBV20-1, with D maybe TRBD2 (5 bases). V gave up 6 bases and J gave up 10 bases, with 10 bases separating them. The CDR3 runs to 10 residues. CDR1 is DFQATT, CDR2 SNEGSKA, per germline (reference sequence). CDR3: CSAGERIQYF. CDR3 DNA: TGCAGTGCCGGGGAGAGGATTCAGTACTTC.

The V and J genes are TRBV30 and TRBJ2-3; 8 nucleotides match TRBD2. This CDR3 spans 15 amino acids. CDR1 GTSNPN and CDR2 SVGIG come from the germline V gene (reference sequence). The ends lost 2 bases at V and 5 bases at J; junction bases unmatched: 9. Written as DNA, the CDR3 is TGTGCCTGGAGTAGAACGGGAGGGCCAGGAGATACGCAGTATTTT. This encodes CAWSRTGGPGDTQYF.

CDR3 amino acids: CASMKNRGDEAFF. In DNA form, the CDR3 reads TGCGCCAGCATGAAAAACAGGGGAGATGAAGCTTTCTTT. The rearrangement joins TRBV10-2 to TRBJ1-1, with 7 bases matching TRBD1. The germline CDR1 and CDR2 sequences are WSHSY and SAAADI. Trimming cost V 7 bases and J 7 bases; bases outside gene matches: 9. The length of the CDR3 is 13 residues.

V is TRBV29-1 and J is TRBJ1-2; TRBD1 matches at 9 bases. CDR3 size: 14 residues. In germline, CDR1 is SQVTM, CDR2 ANQGSEA. The V segment lost 8 bases and the J segment 4 bases; nucleotides outside the gene matches: 11. The CDR3 protein is CSIRTGEIVYGYTF. In DNA form, the CDR3 reads TGCAGCATAAGGACAGGGGAAATAGTCTATGGCTACACCTTC.

The genes are TRBV15 and TRBJ2-7, with D tentatively TRBD2 (5 bases). The CDR3 runs to 14 residues. CDR1 is LNHNV, CDR2 YYDKDF, per germline (reference sequence). V was pared by 4 bases and J by 3 bases, with 13 bases between. The CDR3 protein is CATSTGPGVYEQYF. The CDR3 DNA sequence: TGTGCCACCAGCACAGGACCCGGGGTCTACGAGCAGTACTTC.

The chain employs TRBV5-4 and TRBJ2-7, with D perhaps matching TRBD2 (5 bases). CDR1 SGHNT and CDR2 YYREEE come from the germline V gene (reference sequence). Trimming left V 0 bases short and J 5 bases short, with 12 bases between. The CDR3 length is 14 residues. CDR3 nucleotides: TGTGCCAGCAGCTTGGCCGGGATTGATGACGAGCAGTACTTC. This codes for CASSLAGIDDEQYF.

The chain couples TRBV6-6 to TRBJ2-7; D is ambiguous. The germline gives CDR1 MNHNY, CDR2 SVGAGI (reference sequence). CDR3 length: 12 residues. V lost 2 bases and J 5 bases, leaving 7 bases between the germline ends. DNA for the CDR3: TGTGCCAGCAGTTACACAGTCAACGAGCAGTACTTC. The encoded protein is CASSYTVNEQYF.